This entry lists 19 T cell receptor beta chains sequenced from one sample in a study of T-cell reconstitution after alpha-beta-depleted transplantation in children. The TCRbeta library incorporated unique molecular identifiers. TCRdb used MiXCR to reprocess the PCR reads, holding one entry per CDR3 protein. The sample has 750,000 to 950,000 distinct CDR3 sequences; roughly 16% are singletons. The source material was PBMCs, mostly from graft donor cells, sampled 360 days after TCRalphabeta/CD19-depleted stem cell transplant. The source of these receptors is a male patient aged 10-17 years who had a stem cell transplant for acute lymphoblastic leukemia, so the T cells may come from the graft donor.

This chain links TRBV20-1 with TRBJ2-3, with 11 bases that match TRBD2. Germline trimming cut 4 bases from V and 4 bases from J; bases unmatched to any gene: 4. There are 14 residues in the CDR3. Germline V gene sequence: CDR1 DFQATT, CDR2 SNEGSKA (reference sequence). CDR3 bases: TGCAGTGCTATCACTAGCGGGGGCCCAGATACGCAGTATTTT. Encoded protein: CSAITSGGPDTQYF.

The chain couples TRBV18 to TRBJ2-3; 9 bases agree with TRBD2. Germline assignment: CDR1 KGHSH and CDR2 LQKENI. There are 18 residues in the CDR3. The trim removed 1 base at V and 0 bases at J, leaving 8 bases unmatched. The CDR3 DNA sequence: TGTGCCAGCTCACCACTTCAAGCTAGCGGGACTAGCACAGATACGCAGTATTTT. Protein: CASSPLQASGTSTDTQYF.

This clonotype was picked up a small number of times. The chain carries TRBV7-8 and TRBJ2-7; D is unresolved. CDR3 length equals 10 residues. Germline V lookup: CDR1 SGHVS, CDR2 FQNEAQ. V was pared by 8 bases and J by 3 bases, with 5 bases between. The CDR3 protein is CASANYEQYF. The CDR3 coding sequence is TGTGCCAGCGCTAACTACGAGCAGTACTTC.

The chain carries TRBV12-3 or TRBV12-4 and TRBJ2-6; 7 positions match TRBD1. This CDR3 spans 16 amino acids. V was clipped by 6 bases and J by 4 bases; unmatched bases: 9. This chain's CDR3 is CASSRQGSPGANVLTF. In DNA form, the CDR3 reads TGTGCCAGCAGCCGACAGGGATCTCCCGGGGCCAACGTCCTGACTTTC.

There are a few counts of this clonotype. This chain joins TRBV24-1 and TRBJ2-1; D might be TRBD2 (6 bases). Germline CDR1 reads KGHDR; CDR2 reads SFDVKD. The CDR3 has 17 residues. Trimming removed 5 bases from V and 0 bases from J, with 16 bases in between. CDR3 loop: CATSAHPLALSYNEQFF. CDR3 bases: TGTGCCACCAGTGCCCACCCCCTAGCGCTCTCCTACAATGAGCAGTTCTTC.

V is TRBV20-1 and J is TRBJ2-5; tentative D call: TRBD1 (6 bases). V was pared by 6 bases and J by 2 bases, with 19 bases between. Germline lookup yields CDR1 DFQATT and CDR2 SNEGSKA (reference sequence). There are 15 residues in the CDR3. The CDR3 reads CSARTPRTAQETQYF. DNA of the CDR3: TGCAGTGCCCGGACCCCGCGGACAGCGCAAGAGACCCAGTACTTC.

The genes are TRBV20-1 and TRBJ1-1, with TRBD1 matching over 10 bases. V gave up 3 bases and J gave up 1 base; unmatched junction bases: 14. The germline V gene encodes CDR1 DFQATT and CDR2 SNEGSKA (reference sequence). CDR3 size: 18 residues. The CDR3 nucleotides are TGCAGTGCTAGCTTTCGTTGGAGACAGGGGGCGTGGAACACTGAAGCTTTCTTT. Amino acid sequence: CSASFRWRQGAWNTEAFF.

V and J are TRBV9 and TRBJ2-6; D gene uncertain. V lost 6 bases and J lost 2, with 6 bases in between. This CDR3 region has 13 residues. Per germline, CDR1 SGDLS and CDR2 YYNGEE. The CDR3 spells CASNLPGANVLTF. DNA of the CDR3: TGTGCCAGCAATCTCCCTGGGGCCAACGTCCTGACTTTC.

The V gene is TRBV10-3, the J gene TRBJ1-5; TRBD1 is a possible D gene (5 bases). The germline gives CDR1 ENHRY, CDR2 SYGVKD. Trimming cost V 0 bases and J 3 bases, with 12 bases left between them. The CDR3 consists of 16 residues. The CDR3 DNA is TGTGCCATCAGTGAGTCCGTGACAGAGGCCAATCAGCCCCAGCATTTT. Protein product: CAISESVTEANQPQHF.

This clonotype has only a few counts. The CDR3 DNA reads TGTGCCAGCAGCTCGCCGGGGAAATACGAGCAGTACTTC. Translated, it gives CASSSPGKYEQYF. The V call is TRBV7-2, the J call TRBJ2-7; D may be TRBD2 (5 bases). Germline CDR1 SGHTA, CDR2 FQGNSA. The CDR3 runs to 13 residues. V lost 4 bases and J lost 4, with 11 bases in between.

The genes are TRBV5-1 and TRBJ2-7; D call uncertain. Germline-derived CDR1 and CDR2 are SGHRS and YFSETQ. The CDR3 is 15 residues long. V was pared by 0 bases and J by 3 bases, with 13 bases between. The CDR3 sequence: CASSLEFQNLYEQYF. CDR3 coding DNA: TGCGCCAGCAGCTTGGAATTCCAGAACCTCTACGAGCAGTACTTC.

At least ten counts were recorded for this clonotype. The V and J genes are TRBV5-4 and TRBJ2-7, with a tentative D call TRBD2 (5 bases). The CDR3 has 16 amino acids. The germline V and J ends were trimmed by 0 bases and 0 bases, with 13 bases remaining between them. The germline V gene has CDR1 SGHNT and CDR2 YYREEE (reference sequence). In DNA form, the CDR3 reads TGTGCCAGCAGCTTGGGGCTAGCTCTTAGCTCCTACGAGCAGTACTTC. It specifies CASSLGLALSSYEQYF.

This clonotype has a handful of counts. This sequence joins TRBV4-2 and TRBJ1-1; D perhaps matches TRBD1 (6 bases). Germline assignment: CDR1 LGHNA and CDR2 YNFKEQ. This CDR3 spans 15 amino acids. Trimming cost V 0 bases and J 3 bases, with 11 bases left between them. The CDR3 loop is CASSQDNREDTEAFF. CDR3 bases: TGTGCCAGCAGCCAAGATAACAGGGAGGACACTGAAGCTTTCTTT.

The chain joins TRBV20-1 to TRBJ2-7; 13 nucleotides agree with TRBD2. V shed 4 bases and J 3 bases; nucleotides not matched to a gene: 6. The CDR3 spans 15 residues. The germline CDR1 and CDR2 sequences are DFQATT and SNEGSKA (reference sequence). The CDR3 spells CSATFGTSGIYEQYF. In DNA form, the CDR3 reads TGCAGTGCTACCTTCGGGACTAGCGGGATCTACGAGCAGTACTTC.

Points on this clonotype: A much larger clone lies one base from this, so it may be a read error. The chain is built from TRBV12-3 or TRBV12-4 and TRBJ2-1, with D perhaps TRBD1 (6 bases). This CDR3 spans 14 amino acids. CDR3 protein: CASRNRDTDKEQFF. The DNA for the CDR3 is TGTGCCAGCAGGAACCGGGACACCGACAAAGAGCAGTTCTTC.

V and J are TRBV7-9 and TRBJ1-1, with D unclear. This CDR3 contains 12 residues. Germline V gives CDR1 SEHNR, CDR2 FQNEAQ (reference sequence). The V end lost 1 base, the J end lost 7 bases, and 7 bases lay between the germline ends. The CDR3 nucleotides are TGTGCCAGCAGCTTAGGACATGATGAAGCTTTCTTT. Translating it yields CASSLGHDEAFF.

The sample holds a few counts of this clonotype. V is TRBV9 and J is TRBJ2-1, with D maybe TRBD2 (6 bases). The V gene lost 0 bases and the J gene lost 0 bases, with 13 bases spanning the gap. The CDR3 is made up of 17 amino acids. The germline CDR1 and CDR2 sequences are SGDLS and YYNGEE. CDR3 in amino acids: CASSVGRSRGSYNEQFF. CDR3 bases: TGTGCCAGCAGCGTAGGTAGATCGCGGGGCTCCTACAATGAGCAGTTCTTC.

This rearrangement joins TRBV10-3 to TRBJ2-1, with D uncertain. V lost 3 bases and J 6 bases, leaving 12 bases between the germline ends. Germline CDR1 reads ENHRY; CDR2 reads SYGVKD. The CDR3 is 14 amino acids. The CDR3 sequence: CAISENPLSNEQFF. CDR3 bases: TGTGCCATCAGTGAAAACCCTCTTTCCAATGAGCAGTTCTTC.

The chain is built from TRBV6-5 and TRBJ2-7; the D gene could be TRBD1 or TRBD2 (5 bases each). The CDR3 is 15 residues long. Trimming took off 0 bases at V and 2 bases at J, with 11 bases between the two ends. Per the germline V gene, CDR1 is MNHEY and CDR2 is SVGAGI. CDR3 bases: TGTGCCAGCAGTTACTCTGAGGGGCTCGCCTACGAGCAGTACTTC. Protein: CASSYSEGLAYEQYF.